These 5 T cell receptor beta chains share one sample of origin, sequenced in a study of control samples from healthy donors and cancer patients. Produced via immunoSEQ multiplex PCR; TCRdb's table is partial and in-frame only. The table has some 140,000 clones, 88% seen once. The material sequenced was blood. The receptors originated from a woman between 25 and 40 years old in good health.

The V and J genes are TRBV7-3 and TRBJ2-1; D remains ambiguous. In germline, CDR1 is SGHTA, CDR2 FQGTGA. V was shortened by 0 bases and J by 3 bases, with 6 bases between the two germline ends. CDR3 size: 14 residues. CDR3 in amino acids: CASSLTAYYNEQFF. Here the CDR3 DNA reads TGTGCCAGCAGCTTAACGGCGTACTACAATGAGCAGTTCTTC.

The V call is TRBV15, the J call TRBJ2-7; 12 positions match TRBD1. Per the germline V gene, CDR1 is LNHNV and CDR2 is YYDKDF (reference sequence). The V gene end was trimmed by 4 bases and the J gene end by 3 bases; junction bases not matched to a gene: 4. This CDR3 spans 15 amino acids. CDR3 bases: TGTGCCACCAGCACTGGGACAGGGGGCGACTACGAGCAGTACTTC. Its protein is CATSTGTGGDYEQYF.

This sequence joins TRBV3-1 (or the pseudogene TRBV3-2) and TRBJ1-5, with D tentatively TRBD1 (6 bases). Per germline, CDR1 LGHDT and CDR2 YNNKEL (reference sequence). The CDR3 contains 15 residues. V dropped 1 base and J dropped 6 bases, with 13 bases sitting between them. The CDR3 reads CASSQVPGVGQPQHF. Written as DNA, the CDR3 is TGTGCCAGCAGCCAAGTGCCAGGGGTAGGTCAGCCCCAGCATTTT.

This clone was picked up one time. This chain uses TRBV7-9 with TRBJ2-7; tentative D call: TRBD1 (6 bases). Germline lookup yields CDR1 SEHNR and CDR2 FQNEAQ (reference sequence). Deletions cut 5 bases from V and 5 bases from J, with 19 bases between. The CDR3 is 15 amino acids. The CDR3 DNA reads TGTGCCAGCAGCACGACAGGTTCCCTTGAGGACGAGCAGTACTTC. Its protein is CASSTTGSLEDEQYF. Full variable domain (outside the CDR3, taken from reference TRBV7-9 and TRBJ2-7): DTGVSQNPRHKITKRGQNVTFRCDPISEHNRLYWYRQTLGQGPEFLTYFQNEAQLEKSRLLSDRFSAERPKGSFSTLEIQRTEQGDSAMYLCASSTTGSLEDEQYFGPGTRLTVT.

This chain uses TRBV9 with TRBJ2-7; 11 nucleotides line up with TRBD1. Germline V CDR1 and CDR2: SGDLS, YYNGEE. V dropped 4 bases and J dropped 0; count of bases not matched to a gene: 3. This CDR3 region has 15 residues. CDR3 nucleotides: TGTGCCAGCAGCTCCGGGACAGGGGGCTCCTACGAGCAGTACTTC. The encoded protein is CASSSGTGGSYEQYF. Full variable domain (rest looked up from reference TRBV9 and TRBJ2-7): DSGVTQTPKHLITATGQRVTLRCSPRSGDLSVYWYQQSLDQGLQFLIQYYNGEERAKGNILERFSAQQFPDLHSELNLSSLELGDSALYFCASSSGTGGSYEQYFGPGTRLTVT.